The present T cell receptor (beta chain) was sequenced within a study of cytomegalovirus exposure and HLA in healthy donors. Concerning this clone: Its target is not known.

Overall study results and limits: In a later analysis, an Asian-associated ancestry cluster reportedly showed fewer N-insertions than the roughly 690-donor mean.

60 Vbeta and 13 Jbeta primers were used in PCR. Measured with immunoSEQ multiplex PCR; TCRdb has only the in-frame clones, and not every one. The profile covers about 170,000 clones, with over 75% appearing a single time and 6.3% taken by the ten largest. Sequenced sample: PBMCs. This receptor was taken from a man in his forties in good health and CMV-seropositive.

The CDR3 DNA follows: TGTGCCAGCTCACCGCGTCCGTTACAGATCCAAGAGACCCAGTACTTC. Amino acid sequence: CASSPRPLQIQETQYF. The rearrangement uses TRBV18 and TRBJ2-5; D not resolved. CDR1 is KGHSH and CDR2 is LQKENI in the germline V gene. This CDR3 is 16 amino acids long. Trimming shortened V by 3 bases and J by 1 base, and 15 bases separated the two germline ends.